This T cell receptor beta chain was observed in a study of cytomegalovirus exposure and HLA in healthy donors. This CDR3 has 15 amino acids. CDR1 and CDR2 (germline): MGHRA, YSYEKL. J was trimmed by 4 bases and V by 3 bases; bases with no gene match: 5. Assay used: immunoSEQ multiplex PCR; TCRdb lists only in-frame clones, some missing. The sample has 220,000 or so clones; around 90% are singletons. Sequenced material: PBMCs. V is TRBV4-1 and J is TRBJ2-1; 8 bases align to TRBD2. This sequence was found in a woman younger than 35 in good health and CMV-seropositive. The DNA of the CDR3 is TGCGCCAGCAGCCATTTCGAGCGGGGGTACAATGAGCAGTTCTTC. As protein: CASSHFERGYNEQFF.